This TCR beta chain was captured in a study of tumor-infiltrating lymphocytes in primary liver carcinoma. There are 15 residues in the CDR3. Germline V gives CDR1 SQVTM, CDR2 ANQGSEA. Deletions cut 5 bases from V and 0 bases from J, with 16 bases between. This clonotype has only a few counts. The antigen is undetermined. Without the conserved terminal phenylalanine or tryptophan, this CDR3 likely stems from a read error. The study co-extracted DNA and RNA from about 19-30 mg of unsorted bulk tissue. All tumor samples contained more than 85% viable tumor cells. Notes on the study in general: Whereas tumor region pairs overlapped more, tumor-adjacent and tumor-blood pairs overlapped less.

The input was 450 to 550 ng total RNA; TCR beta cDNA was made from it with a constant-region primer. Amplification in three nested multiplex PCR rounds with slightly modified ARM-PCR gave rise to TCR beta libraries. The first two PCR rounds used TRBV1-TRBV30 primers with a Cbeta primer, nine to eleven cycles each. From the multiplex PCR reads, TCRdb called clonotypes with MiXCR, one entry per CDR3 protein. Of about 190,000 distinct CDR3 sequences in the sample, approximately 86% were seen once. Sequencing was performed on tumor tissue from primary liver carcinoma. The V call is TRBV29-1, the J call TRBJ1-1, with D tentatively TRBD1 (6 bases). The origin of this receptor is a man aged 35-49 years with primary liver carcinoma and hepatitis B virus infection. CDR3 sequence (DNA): TGCAGCGTTTCCGCGGGGTGGGACATGAACACTGAAGCTTTCCTT. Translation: CSVSAGWDMNTEAFL.